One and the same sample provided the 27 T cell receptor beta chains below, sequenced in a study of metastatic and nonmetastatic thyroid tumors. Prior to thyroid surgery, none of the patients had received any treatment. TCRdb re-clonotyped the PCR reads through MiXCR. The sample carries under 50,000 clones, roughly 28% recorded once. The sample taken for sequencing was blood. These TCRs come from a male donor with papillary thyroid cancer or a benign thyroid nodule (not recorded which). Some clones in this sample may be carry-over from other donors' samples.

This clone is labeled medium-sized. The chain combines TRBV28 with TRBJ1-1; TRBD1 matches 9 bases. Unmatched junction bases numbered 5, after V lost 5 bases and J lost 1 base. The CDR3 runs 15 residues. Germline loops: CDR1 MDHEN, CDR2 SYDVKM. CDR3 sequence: CASSTPGQGNTEAFF. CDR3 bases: TGTGCCAGCAGTACCCCGGGACAGGGGAACACTGAAGCTTTCTTT.

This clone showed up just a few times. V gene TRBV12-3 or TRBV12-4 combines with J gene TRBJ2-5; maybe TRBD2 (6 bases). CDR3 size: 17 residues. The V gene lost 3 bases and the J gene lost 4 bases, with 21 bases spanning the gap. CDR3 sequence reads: CASSFSHLSGAPETQYF. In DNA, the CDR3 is TGTGCCAGCAGTTTCTCCCACCTCTCGGGAGCCCCAGAGACCCAGTACTTC.

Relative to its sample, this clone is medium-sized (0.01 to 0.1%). The CDR3 sequence is CSAISLEKVRNEQFF. The CDR3 DNA follows: TGCAGTGCTATATCTCTGGAGAAGGTTCGGAATGAGCAGTTCTTC. The chain carries TRBV20-1 and TRBJ2-1, with D unclear. Germline V CDR1 and CDR2: DFQATT, SNEGSKA (reference sequence). The length of the CDR3 is 15 residues. Trimming cost V 4 bases and J 7 bases, with 20 bases left between them.

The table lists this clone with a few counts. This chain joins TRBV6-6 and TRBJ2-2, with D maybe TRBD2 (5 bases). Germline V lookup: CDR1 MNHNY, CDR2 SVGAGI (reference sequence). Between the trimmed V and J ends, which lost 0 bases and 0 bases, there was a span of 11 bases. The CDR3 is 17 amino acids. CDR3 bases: TGTGCCAGCAGTTACTCGAAGGGAGACGCGAACACCGGGGAGCTGTTTTTT. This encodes CASSYSKGDANTGELFF.

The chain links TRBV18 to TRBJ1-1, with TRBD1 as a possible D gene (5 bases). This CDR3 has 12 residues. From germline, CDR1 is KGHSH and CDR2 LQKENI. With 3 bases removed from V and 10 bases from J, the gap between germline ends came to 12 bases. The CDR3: CASSPYGGLAFF. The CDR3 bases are TGTGCCAGCTCACCTTATGGGGGGTTAGCTTTCTTT.

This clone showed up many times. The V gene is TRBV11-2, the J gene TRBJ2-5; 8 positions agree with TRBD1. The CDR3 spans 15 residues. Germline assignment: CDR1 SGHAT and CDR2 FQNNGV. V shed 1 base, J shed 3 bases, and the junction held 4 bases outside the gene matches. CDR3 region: CASSLGTGREETQYF. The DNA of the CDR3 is TGTGCCAGCAGCTTAGGGACAGGGCGGGAAGAGACCCAGTACTTC.

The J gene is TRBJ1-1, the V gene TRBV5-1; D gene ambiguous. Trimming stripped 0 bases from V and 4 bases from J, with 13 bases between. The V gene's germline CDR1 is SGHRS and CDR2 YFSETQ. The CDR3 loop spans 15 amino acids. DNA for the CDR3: TGCGCCAGCAGCTTGGGCGGGCGCCAGAGCACTGAAGCTTTCTTT. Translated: CASSLGGRQSTEAFF.

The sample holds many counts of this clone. The CDR3 reads CASSIDPGDLFF. The CDR3 region has the DNA TGTGCCAGTAGTATAGATCCGGGAGATCTGTTCTTC. This chain connects TRBV19 to TRBJ2-1, with D tentatively TRBD2 (6 bases). CDR3 length: 12 residues. Germline V gene sequence: CDR1 LNHDA, CDR2 SQIVND (reference sequence). V lost 0 bases to trimming and J lost 15 bases, with 12 bases between them.

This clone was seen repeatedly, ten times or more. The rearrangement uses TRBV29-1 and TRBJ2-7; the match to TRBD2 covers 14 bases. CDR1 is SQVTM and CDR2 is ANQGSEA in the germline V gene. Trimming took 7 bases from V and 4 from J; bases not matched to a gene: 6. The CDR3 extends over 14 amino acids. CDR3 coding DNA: TGCAGCGCGGGGACTAGCGGGAGTCTTTACGAGCAGTACTTC. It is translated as CSAGTSGSLYEQYF.

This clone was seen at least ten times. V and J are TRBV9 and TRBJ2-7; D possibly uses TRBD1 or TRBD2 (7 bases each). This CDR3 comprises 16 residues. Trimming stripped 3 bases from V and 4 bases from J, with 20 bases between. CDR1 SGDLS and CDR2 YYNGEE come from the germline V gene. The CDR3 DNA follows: TGTGCCAGCAGCGGCTATGACAGGGAGGGCCGGTACGAGCAGTACTTC. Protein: CASSGYDREGRYEQYF.

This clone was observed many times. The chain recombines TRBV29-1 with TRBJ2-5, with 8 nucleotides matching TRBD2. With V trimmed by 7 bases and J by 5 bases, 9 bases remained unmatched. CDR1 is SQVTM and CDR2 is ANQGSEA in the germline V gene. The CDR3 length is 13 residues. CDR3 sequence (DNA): TGCAGCGCTCGGACTAGCCTCCAGGAGACCCAGTACTTC. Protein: CSARTSLQETQYF.

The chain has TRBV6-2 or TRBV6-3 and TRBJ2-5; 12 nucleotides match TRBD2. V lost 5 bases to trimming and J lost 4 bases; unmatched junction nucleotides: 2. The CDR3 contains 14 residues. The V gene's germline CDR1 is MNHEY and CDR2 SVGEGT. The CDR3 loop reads CASSKLAGGETQYF. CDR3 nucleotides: TGTGCCAGCAGTAAACTAGCGGGAGGAGAGACCCAGTACTTC.

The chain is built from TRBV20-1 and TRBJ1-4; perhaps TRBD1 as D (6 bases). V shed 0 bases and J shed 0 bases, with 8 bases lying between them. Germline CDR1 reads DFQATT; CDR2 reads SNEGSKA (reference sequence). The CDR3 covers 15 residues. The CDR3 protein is CSARDQGTTNEKLFF. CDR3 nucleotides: TGCAGTGCTAGAGATCAGGGGACAACTAATGAAAAACTGTTTTTT.

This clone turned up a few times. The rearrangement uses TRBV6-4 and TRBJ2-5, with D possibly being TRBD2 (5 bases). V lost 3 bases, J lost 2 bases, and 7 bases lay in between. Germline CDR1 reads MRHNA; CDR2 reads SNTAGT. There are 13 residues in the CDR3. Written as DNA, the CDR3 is TGTGCCAGCAGTGAAGCGGAGCAAGAGACCCAGTACTTC. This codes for CASSEAEQETQYF.

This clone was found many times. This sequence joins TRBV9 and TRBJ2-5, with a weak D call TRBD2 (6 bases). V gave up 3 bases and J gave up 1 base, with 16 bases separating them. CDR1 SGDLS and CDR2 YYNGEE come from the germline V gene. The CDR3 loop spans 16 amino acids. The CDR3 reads CASSASDIAAQETQYF. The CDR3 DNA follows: TGTGCCAGCAGCGCCTCGGATATAGCGGCCCAAGAGACCCAGTACTTC.

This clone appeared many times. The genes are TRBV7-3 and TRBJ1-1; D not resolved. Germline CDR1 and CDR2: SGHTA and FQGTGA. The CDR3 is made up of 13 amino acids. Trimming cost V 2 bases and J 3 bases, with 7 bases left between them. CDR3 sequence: CASSLRWDTEAFF. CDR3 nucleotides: TGTGCCAGCAGCTTACGGTGGGACACTGAAGCTTTCTTT.

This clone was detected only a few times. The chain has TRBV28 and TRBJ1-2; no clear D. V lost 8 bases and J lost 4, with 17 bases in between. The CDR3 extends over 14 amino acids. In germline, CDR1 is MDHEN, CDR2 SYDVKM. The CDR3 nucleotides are TGTGCCAGCCGCCCCGGGAGACGGTTCTATGGCTACACCTTC. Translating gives CASRPGRRFYGYTF.

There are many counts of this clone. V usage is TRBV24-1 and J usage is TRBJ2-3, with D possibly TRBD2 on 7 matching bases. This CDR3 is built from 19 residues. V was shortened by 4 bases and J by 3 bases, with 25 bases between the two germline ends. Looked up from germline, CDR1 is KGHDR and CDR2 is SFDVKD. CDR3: CATSEISSPQGGSTDTQYF. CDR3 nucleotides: TGTGCCACCAGTGAAATCAGTTCGCCACAGGGAGGGTCGACAGATACGCAGTATTTT.

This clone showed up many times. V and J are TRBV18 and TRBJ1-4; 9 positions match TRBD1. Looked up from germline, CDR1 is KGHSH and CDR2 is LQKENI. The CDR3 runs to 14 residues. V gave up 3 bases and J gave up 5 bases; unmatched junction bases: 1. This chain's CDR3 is CASSPGQGNEKLFF. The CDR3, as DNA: TGTGCCAGCTCACCGGGACAGGGAAATGAAAAACTGTTTTTT. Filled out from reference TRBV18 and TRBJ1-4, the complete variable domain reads NAGVMQNPRHLVRRRGQEARLRCSPMKGHSHVYWYRQLPEEGLKFMVYLQKENIIDESGMPKERFSAEFPKEGPSILRIQQVVRGDSAAYFCASSPGQGNEKLFFGSGTQLSVL.

DNA of the CDR3: TGTGCCAGCAGCCAACGGCAGGGTTCAGGTATAGCTAATGAAAAACTGTTTTTT. It specifies CASSQRQGSGIANEKLFF. V gene TRBV4-2 combines with J gene TRBJ1-4; D is perhaps TRBD1 (5 bases). Germline loops: CDR1 LGHNA, CDR2 YNFKEQ. This CDR3 comprises 18 residues. With 2 bases removed from V and 3 bases from J, the gap between germline ends came to 19 bases.

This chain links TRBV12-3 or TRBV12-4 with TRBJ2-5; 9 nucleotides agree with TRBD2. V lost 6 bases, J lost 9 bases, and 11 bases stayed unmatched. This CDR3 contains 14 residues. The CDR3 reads CASSPRGGRAAQYF. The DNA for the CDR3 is TGTGCCAGCAGCCCAAGAGGCGGGAGGGCGGCCCAGTACTTC.

CDR3 loop: CASSVAGGGSLHEQYF. Written as DNA, the CDR3 is TGTGCCAGCAGCGTAGCGGGGGGCGGGAGTCTCCACGAGCAGTACTTC. The V gene is TRBV9, the J gene TRBJ2-7; possible D gene TRBD2, 7 bases. The CDR3 length is 16 residues. Between the trimmed V and J ends, which lost 0 bases and 5 bases, there was a span of 18 bases. Germline CDR1 reads SGDLS; CDR2 reads YYNGEE.

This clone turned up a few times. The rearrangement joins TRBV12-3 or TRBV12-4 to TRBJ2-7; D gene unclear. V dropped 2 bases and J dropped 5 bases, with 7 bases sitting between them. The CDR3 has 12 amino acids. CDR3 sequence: CASSLSRDEQYF. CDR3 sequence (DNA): TGTGCCAGCAGTTTAAGTAGGGACGAGCAGTACTTC.

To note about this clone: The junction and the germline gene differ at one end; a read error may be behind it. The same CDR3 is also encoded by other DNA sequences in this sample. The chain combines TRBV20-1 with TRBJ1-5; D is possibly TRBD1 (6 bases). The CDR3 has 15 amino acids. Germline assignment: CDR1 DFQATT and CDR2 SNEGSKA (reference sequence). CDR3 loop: CSARRSGHSNQPQHF. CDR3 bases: TGCAGCGCTAGGCGCTCGGGACACAGCAATCAGCCCCAGCATTTT.

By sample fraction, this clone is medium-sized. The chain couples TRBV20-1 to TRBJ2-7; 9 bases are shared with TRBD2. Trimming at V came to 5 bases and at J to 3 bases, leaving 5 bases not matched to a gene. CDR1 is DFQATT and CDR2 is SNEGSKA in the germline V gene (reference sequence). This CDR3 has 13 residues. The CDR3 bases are TGCAGTGCTCTAGCGACTAGCGGCTACGAGCAGTACTTC. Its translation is CSALATSGYEQYF.

CDR3 DNA sequence: TGTGCCAGCAGCGGGGGACAGGGGGCAGGAGAGACCCAGTACTTC. Its protein is CASSGGQGAGETQYF. The chain has TRBV9 and TRBJ2-5; TRBD1 matches at 12 bases. Per germline, CDR1 SGDLS and CDR2 YYNGEE. With 3 bases clipped from V and 4 bases from J, the junction kept 4 bases outside the gene matches. This CDR3 comprises 15 residues.

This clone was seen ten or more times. The DNA for the CDR3 is TGTGCCAGCAGTAACGGGGGACAGTTGATTGAGCAGTTCTTC. Amino acid sequence: CASSNGGQLIEQFF. The chain employs TRBV27 and TRBJ2-1, with a possible D match to TRBD1 (7 bases). The V and J ends lost 5 bases and 9 bases respectively, with 17 bases between them. CDR3 length: 14 amino acids. Germline CDR1 and CDR2: MNHEY and SMNVEV (reference sequence).